What follows are 2 T cell receptor beta chains derived from one specimen sequenced in a study of CD8+ T cells in alopecia areata. Following RNA extraction, reverse transcription yielded cDNA that acted as the sequencing template. Repertoires were generated with immunoSEQ multiplex PCR, while TCRdb's copy carries only in-frame clones and drops some. The sample yields approximately 30,000 clones, around 62% seen once. The source material was NKG2D-high CD8+ T cells sorted from blood. These receptors were collected from a human donor with alopecia areata.

This clone came up once. This chain connects TRBV7-9 to TRBJ2-6; D might be TRBD1 (5 bases). Germline CDR1 is SEHNR and CDR2 is FQNEAQ (reference sequence). CDR3 length equals 16 residues. V lost 4 bases and J 0 bases, leaving 10 bases between the germline ends. The CDR3 protein is CASSYQGNSGANVLTF. In nucleotides, the CDR3 is TGTGCCAGCAGCTATCAGGGAAACTCTGGGGCCAACGTCCTGACTTTC.

V gene TRBV27 combines with J gene TRBJ1-1; D remains unclear. The CDR3 extends over 13 amino acids. CDR1 and CDR2 from the germline V gene are MNHEY and SMNVEV (reference sequence). Trimming removed 3 bases from V and 1 base from J, with 6 bases in between. CDR3 nucleotide sequence: TGTGCCAGCAGTTTTTATGAGAACACTGAAGCTTTCTTT. Its protein is CASSFYENTEAFF.